The next 26 T cell receptor beta chains were all read from a single sample in a study of T cell clones after liver transplantation. The data were produced by immunoSEQ multiplex PCR, yet TCRdb's version contains in-frame clones alone and is incomplete. The repertoire holds around 97,000 clones, with about 86% as singletons. This specimen was CD4+ T cells from blood, taken about 50 months after liver transplant. The receptors here all came from a human patient who received a liver transplant. Some T cells may trace back to the graft donor.

J is TRBJ2-2 and V is TRBV6-5; 8 nucleotides line up with TRBD2. Germline CDR1 reads MNHEY; CDR2 reads SVGAGI. The CDR3 is 15 amino acids. V shed 7 bases and J 7 bases; nucleotides not matched to a gene: 11. This CDR3 is CASTEKAGVNGELFF. The CDR3 DNA reads as TGTGCCAGCACCGAGAAAGCGGGAGTTAACGGGGAGCTGTTTTTT.

This clone was observed a handful of times. The rearrangement uses TRBV2 and TRBJ1-3, with 7 nucleotides matching TRBD1. The CDR3 length is 15 residues. V lost 5 bases, J lost 6 bases, and 10 bases stayed unmatched. In germline, CDR1 is SNHLY, CDR2 FYNNEI. CDR3 nucleotide sequence: TGTGCCAGCAGTCTTACAGGGGTAAAAGCAAACACCATATATTTT. Its translation: CASSLTGVKANTIYF.

The chain links TRBV5-8 to TRBJ1-1, with TRBD1 matching 7 bases. The V and J ends lost 2 bases and 1 base, in that order; junction bases with no gene match: 5. There are 15 residues in the CDR3. CDR1 is SGHTS and CDR2 is YDEGEE in the germline V gene. CDR3 nucleotide sequence: TGTGCCAGCAGCTTTCGGGACAGCCCGAACACTGAAGCTTTCTTT. It is translated as CASSFRDSPNTEAFF.

This sequence joins TRBV7-3 and TRBJ2-3, with unresolved D. Per germline, CDR1 SGHTA and CDR2 FQGTGA. The CDR3 loop spans 13 amino acids. V was trimmed by 6 bases and J by 3 bases, leaving 10 bases between them. In DNA, the CDR3 is TGTGCCAGCAGTTTTACATGGACAGATACGCAGTATTTT. Protein: CASSFTWTDTQYF.

V gene TRBV5-1 combines with J gene TRBJ2-7; TRBD1 matches 7 bases. J lost 6 bases, V lost 5 bases, and 8 bases had no gene match. CDR3 length equals 13 residues. In germline, CDR1 is SGHRS, CDR2 YFSETQ. CDR3 region: CASRPTGSGEQYF. Written as DNA, the CDR3 is TGCGCCAGCAGACCGACAGGGAGCGGCGAGCAGTACTTC.

The V gene is TRBV7-8, the J gene TRBJ1-3; unclear D gene. This CDR3 is built from 16 residues. With 5 bases removed from V and 0 bases from J, the gap between germline ends came to 14 bases. Germline assignment: CDR1 SGHVS and CDR2 FQNEAQ. The CDR3 DNA is TGTGCCAGCAGCCTGCGACGTCTCCCCTCTGGAAACACCATATATTTT. It codes for CASSLRRLPSGNTIYF.

The rearrangement joins TRBV6-5 to TRBJ1-5, with D perhaps matching TRBD1 (6 bases). This CDR3 has 16 residues. The V and J ends lost 4 bases and 0 bases respectively, with 13 bases between them. The germline CDR1 and CDR2 sequences are MNHEY and SVGAGI. CDR3 DNA sequence: TGTGCCAGCAGTTTCGGGACAAGAAATAGCAATCAGCCCCAGCATTTT. As protein: CASSFGTRNSNQPQHF.

CDR3 amino acids: CASSPERLAGVVGELFF. The CDR3 coding sequence is TGTGCCAGCAGCCCAGAACGACTAGCGGGAGTTGTCGGGGAGCTGTTTTTT. The chain employs TRBV9 and TRBJ2-2, with 12 nucleotides matching TRBD2. From germline, CDR1 is SGDLS and CDR2 YYNGEE. The CDR3 extends over 17 amino acids. V shed 4 bases and J 7 bases; nucleotides not matched to a gene: 11.

V and J are TRBV6-6 and TRBJ2-1; 8 bases line up with TRBD2. This CDR3 has 13 residues. Per the germline V gene, CDR1 is MNHNY and CDR2 is SVGAGI (reference sequence). V shed 5 bases, J shed 4 bases, and the junction held 1 base outside the gene matches. This chain's CDR3 is CASSSGSYNEQFF. CDR3 coding DNA: TGTGCCAGCAGTAGCGGGAGTTACAATGAGCAGTTCTTC.

This clone was observed a few times. This chain connects TRBV5-1 to TRBJ2-5; no clear D gene. The CDR3 runs to 12 residues. Germline lookup yields CDR1 SGHRS and CDR2 YFSETQ. Deletions cut 4 bases from V and 5 bases from J, with 9 bases between. The CDR3 region has the DNA TGCGCCAGCAGCATCGCCCGGGAGACCCAGTACTTC. Its protein product is CASSIARETQYF.

The chain combines TRBV2 with TRBJ2-2; D uncertain. The CDR3 spans 13 residues. CDR1 and CDR2 (germline): SNHLY, FYNNEI. The V and J ends lost 6 bases and 0 bases respectively, with 5 bases between them. The CDR3 nucleotides are TGTGCCAGCAGGGCCTCGAACACCGGGGAGCTGTTTTTT. Its translation is CASRASNTGELFF.

V and J are TRBV28 and TRBJ2-7; 10 bases align to TRBD2. This CDR3 spans 13 amino acids. The V segment lost 8 bases and the J segment 9 bases; nucleotides outside the gene matches: 10. Germline V gene data show CDR1 as MDHEN and CDR2 as SYDVKM. The CDR3 sequence: CASSSGSQQRQYF. As DNA, the CDR3 is TGTGCCAGCTCTAGCGGGAGCCAGCAACGGCAGTACTTC. Full variable domain (missing parts from reference TRBV28 and TRBJ2-7): DVKVTQSSRYLVKRTGEKVFLECVQDMDHENMFWYRQDPGLGLRLIYFSYDVKMKEKGDIPEGYSVSREKKERFSLILESASTNQTSMYLCASSSGSQQRQYFGPGTRLTVT.

The J gene is TRBJ1-4, the V gene TRBV27, with 10 bases fitting TRBD1. CDR1 and CDR2 from the germline V gene are MNHEY and SMNVEV (reference sequence). The CDR3 extends over 14 amino acids. After removal of 5 bases from V and 7 bases from J, the junction contained 4 bases not matched to a gene. The CDR3 region is CASSTWDRGEKLFF. CDR3 in DNA: TGTGCCAGCAGTACCTGGGACAGGGGTGAAAAACTGTTTTTT. Supplemented by reference TRBV27 and TRBJ1-4, the full variable domain reads EAQVTQNPRYLITVTGKKLTVTCSQNMNHEYMSWYRQDPGLGLRQIYYSMNVEVTDKGDVPEGYKVSRKEKRNFPLILESPSPNQTSLYFCASSTWDRGEKLFFGSGTQLSVL.

As to this clone: An end of the junction does not agree with germline; a read error may underlie this. The chain uses TRBV11-2 and TRBJ1-6, with a tentative D call TRBD1 (5 bases). This CDR3 spans 13 amino acids. CDR1 and CDR2 from the germline V gene are SGHAT and FQNNGV. This CDR3 is CASSLVRGGTLGF. The CDR3 region has the DNA TGTGCCAGCAGCTTAGTACGGGGCGGGACTCTTGGCTTT.

The chain is built from TRBV2 and TRBJ2-1; possible D gene TRBD1, 6 bases. Germline CDR1 and CDR2: SNHLY and FYNNEI. The CDR3 contains 13 residues. The V end was cut by 8 bases, the J end by 6 bases, with 14 bases between. The CDR3 protein is CASGQNGGNEQFF. The CDR3 nucleotides are TGTGCCAGCGGACAGAATGGAGGCAATGAGCAGTTCTTC.

This clone was found a few times. The V call is TRBV6-6, the J call TRBJ2-2; TRBD2 matches 10 bases. Germline trimming cut 4 bases from V and 5 bases from J; bases unmatched to any gene: 7. The CDR3 is made up of 16 amino acids. The V gene's germline CDR1 is MNHNY and CDR2 SVGAGI (reference sequence). The CDR3 region has the DNA TGTGCCAGCAGTTCTCCTAGCGGGAGTGGAACCGGGGAGCTGTTTTTT. Translating gives CASSSPSGSGTGELFF.

V usage is TRBV7-2 and J usage is TRBJ1-3; D gene unclear. Germline-derived CDR1 and CDR2 are SGHTA and FQGNSA. The CDR3 is made up of 13 amino acids. V lost 5 bases to trimming and J lost 2 bases, with 7 bases between them. DNA for the CDR3: TGTGCCAGCAGCCGGGGTGCTGGAAACACCATATATTTT. It encodes CASSRGAGNTIYF. Complete variable domain (other parts from reference TRBV7-2 and TRBJ1-3): GAGVSQSPSNKVTEKGKDVELRCDPISGHTALYWYRQSLGQGLEFLIYFQGNSAPDKSGLPSDRFSAERTGGSVSTLTIQRTQQEDSAVYLCASSRGAGNTIYFGEGSWLTVV.

CDR3 protein: CASSLFPMVGTSFSGNTIYF. The CDR3 coding sequence is TGTGCCAGCAGTTTATTCCCAATGGTGGGAACCTCCTTCTCTGGAAACACCATATATTTT. The chain combines TRBV27 with TRBJ1-3; D call uncertain. The CDR3 is made up of 20 amino acids. V was shortened by 1 base and J by 0 bases, with 22 bases between the two germline ends. Germline lookup yields CDR1 MNHEY and CDR2 SMNVEV (reference sequence).

V and J are TRBV4-3 and TRBJ2-3; maybe TRBD2 (5 bases). This CDR3 spans 14 amino acids. In germline, CDR1 is LGHNA, CDR2 YSLEER. Trimming stripped 3 bases from V and 1 base from J, with 8 bases between. As DNA, the CDR3 is TGCGCCAGCAGCCAGCGGGTCGGCACAGATACGCAGTATTTT. It is translated as CASSQRVGTDTQYF.

The chain links TRBV4-3 to TRBJ2-2, with 7 bases aligning to TRBD2. CDR3 size: 16 residues. CDR1 is LGHNA, CDR2 YSLEER, per germline. Germline trimming cut 5 bases from V and 0 bases from J; bases unmatched to any gene: 6. CDR3: CASSIQTSSNTGELFF. CDR3 bases: TGCGCCAGCAGCATTCAGACTAGCTCGAACACCGGGGAGCTGTTTTTT.

The rearrangement joins TRBV28 to TRBJ1-1; D is ambiguous. Germline V gives CDR1 MDHEN, CDR2 SYDVKM. V lost 6 bases and J lost 7, with 24 bases in between. The CDR3 totals 16 residues. The CDR3 DNA follows: TGTGCCAGCAGCCCCCTTTTGGGCCCGACGGGAGGTGAAGCTTTCTTT. It yields the protein CASSPLLGPTGGEAFF.

This chain connects TRBV18 to TRBJ1-3; 9 bases fit TRBD1. The CDR3 extends over 18 amino acids. J lost 4 bases, V lost 2 bases, and 12 bases had no gene match. Germline CDR1 and CDR2: KGHSH and LQKENI. The CDR3 region has the DNA TGTGCCAGCTCACCATTCGCTCCGGGACAGGGTTCCGGAAACACCATATATTTT. This encodes CASSPFAPGQGSGNTIYF.

The rearrangement joins TRBV7-2 to TRBJ2-5; unclear D gene. V lost 1 base to trimming and J lost 2 bases, with 5 bases between them. The CDR3 is 13 amino acids. The germline CDR1 and CDR2 sequences are SGHTA and FQGNSA. The CDR3 region is CASSLVGQETQYF. CDR3 DNA sequence: TGTGCCAGCAGCTTAGTTGGGCAAGAGACCCAGTACTTC.

This clone was observed a handful of times. The CDR3 sequence is CASSLTGAITGELFF. In nucleotides, the CDR3 is TGTGCCAGCAGCTTAACCGGGGCAATCACCGGGGAGCTGTTTTTT. J is TRBJ2-2 and V is TRBV7-3, with D perhaps being TRBD1 or TRBD2 (5 bases each). V lost 0 bases and J 4 bases, leaving 9 bases between the germline ends. The germline gives CDR1 SGHTA, CDR2 FQGTGA. The CDR3 is 15 residues long.

This chain links TRBV6-5 with TRBJ1-1; D is uncertain. V was pared by 7 bases and J by 5 bases, with 14 bases between. Germline CDR1 MNHEY, CDR2 SVGAGI. This CDR3 comprises 13 residues. Here the CDR3 DNA reads TGTGCCAGCACCCCGCATGAGAGTACTGAAGCTTTCTTT. Translating it yields CASTPHESTEAFF.

This clone was seen only a few times. The V gene is TRBV7-2, the J gene TRBJ2-5, with TRBD1 as a possible D gene (6 bases). CDR1 SGHTA and CDR2 FQGNSA come from the germline V gene. The CDR3 loop spans 14 amino acids. Trimming took off 1 base at V and 1 base at J, with 7 bases between the two ends. CDR3 sequence (DNA): TGTGCCAGCAGCTTAGAGGACAGCCAAGAGACCCAGTACTTC. It specifies CASSLEDSQETQYF.